One and the same sample provided the 30 T cell receptor beta chains below, sequenced in a study of blood T cells in healthy people across ages (dated by TCRdb to the mid-2010s). The library was obtained by 5' RACE. Reads for this sample came from an Illumina HiSeq 2500. A second PCR of roughly 7 to 12 cycles was run with a J-beta primer mix and a sample-barcoded 5' primer. TCRdb ran its own pipeline on the public reads, namely fastp trimming at Q25 and MiXCR clone calling, and kept in-frame beta chains. Rows are combined by CDR3 protein, so each entry shows the most common genes and DNA. This sample has more than 1,400,000 distinct CDR3 sequences in its table, and 42% of those were observed once. The ten largest clones capture 6.5% to 10% of the sample. The specimen sequenced was blood. The receptors shown here come from a woman younger than 35 in good health.

This clonotype was counted only a few times. The chain uses TRBV3-1 and TRBJ1-5; D not resolved. The CDR3 totals 14 residues. The germline CDR1 and CDR2 sequences are LGHDT and YNNKEL (reference sequence). Trimming pared 4 bases from V and 3 bases from J, leaving 10 bases between. CDR3 sequence (DNA): TGTGCCAGCAGCCGTGTTGGGCTCAATCAGCCCCAGCATTTT. This translates into CASSRVGLNQPQHF.

The chain uses TRBV29-1 and TRBJ2-6; 11 bases align to TRBD1. Trimming took 0 bases from V and 0 from J; bases not matched to a gene: 4. The CDR3 has 18 residues. CDR1 SQVTM and CDR2 ANQGSEA come from the germline V gene. CDR3 protein: CSVEDRGTGGSGANVLTF. The CDR3, as DNA: TGCAGCGTTGAAGATAGGGGGACAGGGGGCTCTGGGGCCAACGTCCTGACTTTC.

Details on this clonotype: Since a much larger clone is just one base distant, this may be a read error. This sequence joins TRBV6-5 and TRBJ2-5, with D uncertain. The CDR3 covers 12 residues. The V and J ends lost 2 bases and 4 bases respectively, with 5 bases between them. Germline CDR1 and CDR2: MNHEY and SVGAGI. The CDR3 region has the DNA TGTGCCAGCAGTTACATGGGAGAGACCCAGTACTTC. This encodes CASSYMGETQYF.

This clonotype has a handful of counts. This chain joins TRBV30 and TRBJ2-7; a possible D gene is TRBD1 (5 bases). This CDR3 has 12 amino acids. V lost 2 bases and J 2 bases, leaving 7 bases between the germline ends. Looked up from germline, CDR1 is GTSNPN and CDR2 is SVGIG (reference sequence). In DNA form, the CDR3 reads TGTGCCTGGAGTCCCAGGGCCTACGAGCAGTACTTC. Protein: CAWSPRAYEQYF.

J is TRBJ2-3 and V is TRBV7-9; 11 nucleotides line up with TRBD2. V lost 2 bases to trimming and J lost 5 bases; unmatched junction nucleotides: 3. This CDR3 spans 15 amino acids. Germline V gene sequence: CDR1 SEHNR, CDR2 FQNEAQ (reference sequence). CDR3 sequence: CASSLLLAGGDTQYF. Here the CDR3 DNA reads TGTGCCAGCAGCTTACTTCTAGCGGGGGGAGATACGCAGTATTTT.

This clonotype was found a few times. The chain uses TRBV25-1 and TRBJ2-1; 7 nucleotides agree with TRBD1. Unmatched junction bases numbered 13, after V lost 0 bases and J lost 8 bases. The germline CDR1 and CDR2 sequences are MGHDK and SYGVNS. The CDR3 is 17 amino acids. The CDR3, as DNA: TGTGCCAGCAGTGAATATGTGGCGGACAGGAGAAGCGATGAGCAGTTCTTC. Amino acid sequence: CASSEYVADRRSDEQFF.

This clonotype was seen once. This chain uses TRBV11-1 with TRBJ2-5, with TRBD1 identical over 9 bases. The end of the DNA is better explained by TRBJ2-7, so the J call may be wrong. CDR3 length: 17 residues. Germline assignment: CDR1 SGHAT and CDR2 FQDESV (reference sequence). In DNA, the CDR3 is TGTGCCAGCAGCAGTCCCGGGACAGGGCCCACGCTTTACGAGCAGTACTTC. Protein: CASSSPGTGPTLYEQYF.

V and J are TRBV28 and TRBJ2-6, with D unclear. CDR1 and CDR2 (germline): MDHEN, SYDVKM. CDR3 length: 15 amino acids. V dropped 3 bases and J dropped 7 bases, with 13 bases sitting between them. Written as DNA, the CDR3 is TGTGCCAGCAGTTTGGGTCAAGTGAGAGCCAACGTCCTGACTTTC. Translated, it gives CASSLGQVRANVLTF.

This clonotype showed up just a few times. The chain has TRBV4-1 and TRBJ2-7, with D perhaps matching TRBD1 or TRBD2 (5 bases each). This CDR3 has 14 residues. V lost 6 bases to trimming and J lost 2 bases, with 14 bases between them. Germline V lookup: CDR1 MGHRA, CDR2 YSYEKL. The CDR3 protein is CASSNQGPPYEQYF. The DNA for the CDR3 is TGCGCCAGCAGTAACCAGGGACCACCCTACGAGCAGTACTTC.

The chain is built from TRBV6-6 and TRBJ1-4; 9 positions match TRBD1. Trimming removed 6 bases from V and 7 bases from J; junction bases left unmatched: 15. Germline lookup yields CDR1 MNHNY and CDR2 SVGAGI (reference sequence). This CDR3 has 17 amino acids. CDR3 nucleotide sequence: TGTGCCAGCAGAGACTCCGGGACAGGGCAACTAATTGAAAAACTGTTTTTT. Amino acid sequence: CASRDSGTGQLIEKLFF.

To note about this clonotype: A read error may explain this, as a much larger clone is one base away. The genes are TRBV5-1 and TRBJ2-4; D is ambiguous. The V gene's germline CDR1 is SGHRS and CDR2 YFSETQ. This CDR3 region has 13 residues. The CDR3 region is CASSFEVPNIRYF. The DNA of the CDR3 is TGCGCCAGCAGCTTTGAGGTGCCCAACATTCGGTACTTC.

The chain employs TRBV11-2 and TRBJ1-1; 7 positions match TRBD1. The CDR3 length is 18 residues. Germline V gene lookup returns CDR1 SGHAT and CDR2 FQNNGV. Germline trimming cut 5 bases from V and 6 bases from J; bases unmatched to any gene: 21. The CDR3 DNA is TGTGCCAGCAGCCCGACCTTGGAGGGGGCGCAGCGTAGGGCTGAAGCTTTCTTT. Protein sequence: CASSPTLEGAQRRAEAFF.

This clonotype occurred a few times. The chain is built from TRBV6-5 and TRBJ1-2; TRBD1 matches at 8 bases. CDR1 and CDR2 from the germline V gene are MNHEY and SVGAGI. Trimming cost V 2 bases and J 8 bases; bases outside gene matches: 10. This CDR3 spans 15 amino acids. CDR3 sequence (DNA): TGTGCCAGCAGTTACGGTCCAGGGGGCCTAAGCGGCTACACCTTC. This encodes CASSYGPGGLSGYTF.

The CDR3 is CSAGRDSTDTQYF. For the CDR3, the DNA is TGCAGCGCAGGCCGGGATAGCACAGATACGCAGTATTTT. The rearrangement uses TRBV20-1 and TRBJ2-3; a possible D gene is TRBD2 (5 bases). CDR1 is DFQATT and CDR2 is SNEGSKA in the germline V gene (reference sequence). This CDR3 is built from 13 residues.

The rearrangement links TRBV15 to TRBJ2-3, with 7 nucleotides matching TRBD2. CDR1 is LNHNV, CDR2 YYDKDF, per germline (reference sequence). CDR3 length: 16 amino acids. V lost 2 bases to trimming and J lost 0 bases; unmatched junction nucleotides: 5. CDR3: CATSRRSGISTDTQYF. CDR3 DNA: TGTGCCACCAGCAGACGAAGCGGGATTAGCACAGATACGCAGTATTTT.

This sequence joins TRBV6-5 and TRBJ1-2, with D possibly being TRBD1 (6 bases). Deletions cut 5 bases from V and 4 bases from J, with 14 bases between. Germline values: CDR1 MNHEY, CDR2 SVGAGI. This CDR3 region has 14 residues. CDR3 coding DNA: TGTGCCAGCAGTGACGGGGGCGCAGCCTATGGCTACACCTTC. This sequence encodes CASSDGGAAYGYTF.

The V call is TRBV10-3, the J call TRBJ1-6; no firm D call. Trimming removed 7 bases from V and 3 bases from J, with 7 bases in between. CDR1 and CDR2 from the germline V gene are ENHRY and SYGVKD. The CDR3 covers 13 residues. Written as DNA, the CDR3 is TGTGCCATCACGCACAGCTATAATTCACCCCTCCACTTT. The encoded protein is CAITHSYNSPLHF.

This clonotype showed up just a few times. This sequence joins TRBV11-2 and TRBJ2-3; 12 bases are shared with TRBD1. With V trimmed by 0 bases and J by 11 bases, 3 bases remained unmatched. The CDR3 loop spans 14 amino acids. Per the germline V gene, CDR1 is SGHAT and CDR2 is FQNNGV. The chain's CDR3 is CASSLDGTGGRQYF. As DNA, the CDR3 is TGTGCCAGCAGCTTAGATGGGACAGGGGGCCGGCAGTATTTT.

This clonotype was seen only a few times. V is TRBV5-1 and J is TRBJ2-7, with 8 positions matching TRBD1. The CDR3 contains 15 residues. J gave up 3 bases and V 2 bases, and 7 bases lay outside the gene matches. Germline V gene lookup returns CDR1 SGHRS and CDR2 YFSETQ. CDR3 loop: CASSFSDRGDYEQYF. The DNA for the CDR3 is TGCGCCAGCAGCTTCTCTGACAGGGGAGACTACGAGCAGTACTTC.

Only one count was recorded for this clonotype. The chain employs TRBV20-1 and TRBJ2-5; 7 bases line up with TRBD1. The last part of the DNA fits TRBJ2-1 better; the J call may be wrong. CDR1 is DFQATT, CDR2 SNEGSKA, per germline (reference sequence). This CDR3 is 14 amino acids long. CDR3 bases: TGCAGTGTTCCACAGACAGGGTTACAAGAGACCCAGTTCTTC. This gives the protein CSVPQTGLQETQFF.

A few counts support this clonotype. The V and J genes are TRBV6-5 and TRBJ2-7; the D gene is possibly TRBD2 (7 bases). The CDR3 consists of 12 residues. From germline, CDR1 is MNHEY and CDR2 SVGAGI. The V end was cut by 5 bases, the J end by 8 bases, with 13 bases between. The CDR3 coding sequence is TGTGCCAGCAGTCCCTTCGGGGGGCAGCAGTACTTC. It encodes CASSPFGGQQYF.

This clonotype was picked up a small number of times. CDR3 amino acids: CSVERGQTRDYGYTF. As DNA, the CDR3 is TGCAGCGTTGAACGGGGCCAAACCCGGGACTATGGCTACACCTTC. The chain combines TRBV29-1 with TRBJ1-2; weak D call: TRBD1 (5 bases). Trimming removed 2 bases from V and 3 bases from J, with 16 bases in between. Per germline, CDR1 SQVTM and CDR2 ANQGSEA. The CDR3 has 15 residues.

The gene calls are TRBV6-1 and TRBJ1-6; unclear D gene. The CDR3 contains 13 residues. Germline CDR1 MNHNS, CDR2 SASEGT. The ends were cut back, 3 bases at V and 10 bases at J, with 10 bases in the middle. The CDR3 reads CASSDSSGSPLHF. The CDR3, as DNA: TGTGCCAGCAGTGACAGTTCGGGGTCACCCCTCCACTTT.

The rearrangement joins TRBV7-9 to TRBJ2-3, with 7 bases lining up with TRBD2. The germline V gene encodes CDR1 SEHNR and CDR2 FQNEAQ (reference sequence). The CDR3 is 17 residues long. After removal of 5 bases from V and 2 bases from J, the junction contained 13 bases not matched to a gene. CDR3 in amino acids: CASSPNPRGVNTDTQYF. CDR3 nucleotide sequence: TGTGCCAGCAGCCCTAACCCACGGGGGGTGAACACAGATACGCAGTATTTT.

The rearrangement joins TRBV28 to TRBJ2-3; possible D gene TRBD2, 6 bases. The CDR3 covers 15 residues. In germline, CDR1 is MDHEN, CDR2 SYDVKM. V lost 9 bases, J lost 3 bases, and 19 bases lay in between. The CDR3 reads CASGFEVGGTDTQYF. CDR3 nucleotides: TGTGCCAGTGGGTTTGAGGTTGGGGGGACAGATACGCAGTATTTT.

The chain uses TRBV6-5 and TRBJ2-2; D is undetermined. Germline CDR1 MNHEY, CDR2 SVGAGI. This CDR3 is 16 amino acids long. Trimming shortened V by 4 bases and J by 0 bases, and 12 bases separated the two germline ends. The CDR3 DNA reads as TGTGCCAGCAGTTTCCCGTTGGGTGCGAACACCGGGGAGCTGTTTTTT. Encoded protein: CASSFPLGANTGELFF.

The V and J genes are TRBV2 and TRBJ2-1, with TRBD2 as a possible D gene (5 bases). The J call may be in error: the DNA end matches TRBJ2-7 better. From germline, CDR1 is SNHLY and CDR2 FYNNEI. The CDR3 sequence is 16 residues long. CDR3 amino acids: CASISVGENSYNEQYF. As DNA, the CDR3 is TGTGCCAGTATATCAGTTGGGGAGAACTCCTACAATGAGCAGTACTTC.

There are a few counts of this clonotype. The chain carries TRBV15 and TRBJ2-2; tentative D call: TRBD2 (5 bases). CDR3 size: 16 residues. Germline V lookup: CDR1 LNHNV, CDR2 YYDKDF (reference sequence). The V and J ends lost 1 base and 3 bases respectively, with 12 bases between them. CDR3 residues: CATSRGGLKDTGELFF. CDR3 nucleotides: TGTGCCACCAGCAGAGGAGGGTTAAAGGACACCGGGGAGCTGTTTTTT.

The V and J genes are TRBV9 and TRBJ2-7, with 9 bases that match TRBD1. Trimming took 4 bases from V and 7 from J; bases not matched to a gene: 12. CDR3 length: 15 amino acids. From germline, CDR1 is SGDLS and CDR2 YYNGEE. The CDR3 region is CASSTGQGSYNEQYF. The DNA for the CDR3 is TGTGCCAGCAGCACCGGACAGGGGAGCTACAATGAGCAGTACTTC.

This chain uses TRBV5-1 with TRBJ2-5; D is possibly TRBD2 (5 bases). Per germline, CDR1 SGHRS and CDR2 YFSETQ. The ends were cut back, 4 bases at V and 2 bases at J, with 9 bases in the middle. The CDR3 runs to 13 residues. The CDR3 bases are TGCGCCAGCAGCGCCGGGATTCAAGAGACCCAGTACTTC. This encodes CASSAGIQETQYF.